This T cell receptor (beta chain) came from a study of T cell responses to AZD1222 COVID-19 vaccine. As for the study in general: Some second doses came at about 4 weeks and others at about 12 weeks; these were pooled.

Overall study results and limits: Among the donors, most were white British and more were female, and clonal diversity was possibly underestimated. Without day 14 samples, only post-peak T cell repertoires were studied. Researchers report vaccine-associated CD4 TCRs spanning spike, with dominance at 160-218 and 743-854.

A note on this clone: The antigen is unknown.

TCRdb's table, derived via immunoSEQ multiplex PCR, lists solely in-frame clones and lacks some. Of 100,000 or so clones detected, around 76% appear once; the ten largest clones hold more than 4.5%. Germline V lookup: CDR1 SGHTA, CDR2 FQGNSA. CDR3 length: 16 residues. The junction had 7 bases not matched to a gene; V was cut back by 5 bases and J by 4 bases. This clonotype was obtained from an adult in good health. This chain uses TRBV7-2 with TRBJ2-7, with TRBD2 matching 14 bases. This specimen consisted of peripheral blood, obtained on day 0 of AZD1222 vaccination. The CDR3 DNA reads as TGTGCCAGCAGCGGGACTAGCGGGGGAACGCCTTACGAGCAGTACTTC. Amino acids: CASSGTSGGTPYEQYF.